This T cell receptor beta chain came from a study of blood T cell repertoires in COVID-19. The overall study: The origin of the acute and convalescent COVID-19 samples was the United States, Italy and Spain. Nucleic acid was either cDNA or gDNA, and it came from T cells, B-cell-depleted T cells, or PBMCs.

Profiled with immunoSEQ multiplex PCR; TCRdb holds only in-frame clones, not every one. The sample contains approximately 170,000 clones, approximately 85% of which appear only once. There are 17 residues in the CDR3. Trimming removed 4 bases from V and 3 bases from J; junction bases left unmatched: 8. Germline V CDR1 and CDR2: SNHLY, FYNNEI. Seattle enrolled patients during active infection and tracked them longitudinally. The sequencing sample was made of peripheral blood. This chain links TRBV2 with TRBJ2-1, with 11 bases lining up with TRBD1. The receptor comes from a man at least 80 years old with COVID-19, enrolled during active disease. In nucleotides, the CDR3 is TGTGCCAGCAGTGGGTCTCTGGACAGGGGGCTCTACAATGAGCAGTTCTTC. Encoded protein: CASSGSLDRGLYNEQFF. The full variable domain, its missing parts supplied by reference TRBV2 and TRBJ2-1, is EPEVTQTPSHQVTQMGQEVILRCVPISNHLYFYWYRQILGQKVEFLVSFYNNEISEKSEIFDDQFSVERPDGSNFTLKIRSTKLEDSAMYFCASSGSLDRGLYNEQFFGPGTRLTVL.